This T cell receptor (beta chain) comes out of a study of beta chain features in type 1 diabetes. cDNA synthesis used the whole RNA isolate, giving expressed TCRB sequences. The assay was immunoSEQ multiplex PCR, and TCRdb's table has in-frame clones only and misses some. The sample has roughly 130,000 clones, about a tenth seen once. V was pared by 5 bases and J by 3 bases, with 8 bases of the junction left unmatched. The germline gives CDR1 SGHRS, CDR2 YFSETQ. This CDR3 contains 15 residues. The source material was central memory CD4+ T cells from blood. The TCR comes from a man aged 18-30 years in good health. The chain joins TRBV5-1 to TRBJ2-3; TRBD2 aligns across 8 bases. The CDR3 coding sequence is TGCGCCAGCAGGGCAAGCGGGGGATCAACAGATACGCAGTATTTT. It translates to CASRASGGSTDTQYF.